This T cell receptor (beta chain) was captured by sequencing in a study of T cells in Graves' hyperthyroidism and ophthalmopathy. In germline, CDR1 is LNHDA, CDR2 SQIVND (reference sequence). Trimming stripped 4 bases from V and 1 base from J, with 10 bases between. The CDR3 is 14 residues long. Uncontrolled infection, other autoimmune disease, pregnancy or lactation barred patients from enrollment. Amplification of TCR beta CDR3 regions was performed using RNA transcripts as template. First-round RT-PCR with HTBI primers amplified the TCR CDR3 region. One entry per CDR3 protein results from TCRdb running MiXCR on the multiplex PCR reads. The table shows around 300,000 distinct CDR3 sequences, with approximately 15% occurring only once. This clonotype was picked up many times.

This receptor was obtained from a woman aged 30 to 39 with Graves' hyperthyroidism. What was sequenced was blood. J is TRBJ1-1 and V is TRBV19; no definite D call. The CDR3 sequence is CASSNRARNTEAFF. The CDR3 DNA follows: TGTGCCAGTAGTAACCGGGCGCGGAACACTGAAGCTTTCTTT.